This T cell receptor beta chain was sequenced for a study of T cells in Graves' hyperthyroidism and ophthalmopathy. Study-level background: Peripheral blood was drawn at first diagnosis, prior to all treatment. Findings and caveats of the study: Prediction of ophthalmopathy progression came a median around 6.5 months pre-onset. Blood also contained most expanded thyroid clonotypes above 0.001.

CDR3 length equals 17 residues. Germline V gene data show CDR1 as SGHRS and CDR2 as YFSETQ. The trim removed 2 bases at V and 0 bases at J, leaving 5 bases unmatched. A few counts support this clonotype. Antigen specificity is unknown. Amplified regions were TCR beta CDR3 sequences from RNA transcripts. Using the HTBI primer set, a first-round RT-PCR was run on the TCR CDR3. One entry per CDR3 protein, called by TCRdb with MiXCR from the multiplex PCR reads. The table records more than 300,000 distinct CDR3 sequences, about 15% of them present only once. Sampled blood dates from first hyperthyroidism diagnosis, and it precedes any ophthalmopathy symptoms.

The TCR originated in a woman in her 30s with Graves' hyperthyroidism that later progressed to Graves' ophthalmopathy. The sample comprised blood. The V call is TRBV5-1, the J call TRBJ2-2; the match to TRBD1 covers 9 bases. This chain's CDR3 is CASSLSGTGSNTGELFF. The CDR3 DNA sequence: TGCGCCAGCAGCTTATCCGGGACAGGGTCGAACACCGGGGAGCTGTTTTTT. The variable domain in full, completed from reference TRBV5-1 and TRBJ2-2, reads KAGVTQTPRYLIKTRGQQVTLSCSPISGHRSVSWYQQTPGQGLQFLFEYFSETQRNKGNFPGRFSGRQFSNSRSEMNVSTLELGDSALYLCASSLSGTGSNTGELFFGEGSRLTVL.